This entry features one T cell receptor beta chain sequence. Antigen unknown. This entry belongs to a study of cytomegalovirus exposure and HLA in healthy donors. The CDR3 extends over 13 amino acids. Germline values: CDR1 SGDLS, CDR2 YYNGEE. V was clipped by 5 bases and J by 3 bases, with 12 bases between them. Overall study findings and caveats: It was reportedly the case that the classifier diagnosed cytomegalovirus status with high specificity and sensitivity. With later analysis, a missense DCLRE1C variant became linked to TCR beta V- and J-gene trimming. Later analysis suggested most CMV-associated TCR beta chains were HLA-restricted. About 150 TCR beta chains were listed as cytomegalovirus-associated.

Use of 60 Vbeta and 13 Jbeta primers characterized the PCR. The protocol was immunoSEQ multiplex PCR, while the TCRdb copy is restricted to in-frame clones and leaves out a portion. Among over 65,000 clones, 80% to 90% were seen once, and the ten largest hold over 2.5%. The chain carries TRBV9 and TRBJ2-7, with a weak D call TRBD2 (6 bases). Sequenced: PBMCs. This clonotype originated in a woman aged 25 to 39 in good health and CMV-seronegative. Written as DNA, the CDR3 is TGTGCCAGCAGTCGACGGGGGATCTACGAGCAGTACTTC. Translated, it gives CASSRRGIYEQYF.